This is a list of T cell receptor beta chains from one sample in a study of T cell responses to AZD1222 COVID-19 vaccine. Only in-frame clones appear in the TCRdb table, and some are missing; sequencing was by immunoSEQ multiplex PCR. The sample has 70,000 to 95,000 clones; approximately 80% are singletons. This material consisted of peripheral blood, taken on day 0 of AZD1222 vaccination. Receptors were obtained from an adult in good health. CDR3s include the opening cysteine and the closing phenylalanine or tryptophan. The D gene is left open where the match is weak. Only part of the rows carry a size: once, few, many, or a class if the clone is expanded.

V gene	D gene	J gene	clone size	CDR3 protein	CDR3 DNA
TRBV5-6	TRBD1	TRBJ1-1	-	CASSLDRSGYTEAFF	TGTGCCAGCAGCCTGGACAGGTCGGGGTACACTGAAGCTTTCTTT
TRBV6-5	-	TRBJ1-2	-	CASSYVQDYGYTF	TGTGCCAGCAGTTACGTTCAGGACTATGGCTACACCTTC
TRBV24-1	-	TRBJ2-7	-	CATVGLLWDEQYF	TGTGCCACCGTAGGCCTGCTTTGGGACGAGCAGTACTTC
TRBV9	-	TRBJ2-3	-	CASSVVGGGSTDTQYF	TGTGCCAGCAGCGTAGTCGGAGGGGGTAGCACAGATACGCAGTATTTT
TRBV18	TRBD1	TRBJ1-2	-	CASSPGTGGNYGYTF	TGTGCCAGCTCACCCGGGACAGGGGGCAACTATGGCTACACCTTC
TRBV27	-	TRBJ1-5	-	CASSLDGFSNQPQHF	TGTGCCAGCAGTTTGGATGGATTTAGCAATCAGCCCCAGCATTTT
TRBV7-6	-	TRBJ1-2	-	CASSPLTGGGYGYTF	TGTGCCAGCAGCCCTTTGACCGGGGGAGGCTATGGCTACACCTTC
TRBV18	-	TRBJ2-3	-	CASSPSTDTQYF	TGTGCCAGCTCACCTTCGACAGATACGCAGTATTTT
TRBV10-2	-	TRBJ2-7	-	CASSVRVHYEQYF	TGCGCCAGCAGTGTCAGGGTCCACTACGAGCAGTACTTC
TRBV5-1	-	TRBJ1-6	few	CASSLERWGNSPLHF	TGCGCCAGCAGCCTTGAACGATGGGGTAATTCACCCCTCCACTTT